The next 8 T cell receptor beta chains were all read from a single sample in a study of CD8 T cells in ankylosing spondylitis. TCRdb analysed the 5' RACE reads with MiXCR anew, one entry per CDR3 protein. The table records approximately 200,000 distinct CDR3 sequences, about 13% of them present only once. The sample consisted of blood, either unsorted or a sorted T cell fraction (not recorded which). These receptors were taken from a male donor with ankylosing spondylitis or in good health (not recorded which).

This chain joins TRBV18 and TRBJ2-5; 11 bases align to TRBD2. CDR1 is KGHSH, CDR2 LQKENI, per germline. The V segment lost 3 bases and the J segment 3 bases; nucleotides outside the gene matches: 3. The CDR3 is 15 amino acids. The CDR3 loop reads CASSPKLAGEETQYF. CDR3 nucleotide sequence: TGTGCCAGCTCACCTAAACTAGCGGGAGAAGAGACCCAGTACTTC.

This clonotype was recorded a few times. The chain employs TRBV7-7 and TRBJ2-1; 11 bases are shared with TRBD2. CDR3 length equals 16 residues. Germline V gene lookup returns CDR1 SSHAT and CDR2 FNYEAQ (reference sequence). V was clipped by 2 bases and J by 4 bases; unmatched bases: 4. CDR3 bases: TGTGCCAGCAGCTTACTAGCGGGAGGTCTTTACAATGAGCAGTTCTTC. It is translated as CASSLLAGGLYNEQFF.

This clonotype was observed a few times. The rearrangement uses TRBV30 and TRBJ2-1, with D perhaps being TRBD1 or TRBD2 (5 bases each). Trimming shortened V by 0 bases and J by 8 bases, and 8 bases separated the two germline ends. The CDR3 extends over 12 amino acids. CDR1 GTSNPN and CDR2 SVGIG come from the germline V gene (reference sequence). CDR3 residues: CAWSVLGHEQFF. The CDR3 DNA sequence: TGTGCCTGGAGTGTACTGGGACATGAGCAGTTCTTC.

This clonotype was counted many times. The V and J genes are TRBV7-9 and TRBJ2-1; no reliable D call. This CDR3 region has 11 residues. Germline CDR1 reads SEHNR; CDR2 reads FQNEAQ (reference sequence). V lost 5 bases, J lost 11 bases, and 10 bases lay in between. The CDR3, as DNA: TGTGCCAGCAGCACAATCCACAAGCAGTTCTTC. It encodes CASSTIHKQFF.

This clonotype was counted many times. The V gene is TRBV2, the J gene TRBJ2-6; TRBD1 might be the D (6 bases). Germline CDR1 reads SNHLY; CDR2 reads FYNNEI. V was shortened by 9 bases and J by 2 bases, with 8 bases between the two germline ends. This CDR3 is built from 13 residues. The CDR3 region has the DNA TGTGCCAGAGGGACAACTGGGGCCAACGTCCTGACTTTC. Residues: CARGTTGANVLTF. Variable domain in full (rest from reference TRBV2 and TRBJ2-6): EPEVTQTPSHQVTQMGQEVILRCVPISNHLYFYWYRQILGQKVEFLVSFYNNEISEKSEIFDDQFSVERPDGSNFTLKIRSTKLEDSAMYFCARGTTGANVLTFGAGSRLTVL.

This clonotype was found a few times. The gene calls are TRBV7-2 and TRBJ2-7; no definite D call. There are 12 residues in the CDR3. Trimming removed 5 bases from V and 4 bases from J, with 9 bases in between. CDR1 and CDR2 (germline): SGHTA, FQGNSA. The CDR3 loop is CASSLTRYEQYF. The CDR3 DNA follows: TGTGCCAGCAGCCTCACAAGGTACGAGCAGTACTTC.

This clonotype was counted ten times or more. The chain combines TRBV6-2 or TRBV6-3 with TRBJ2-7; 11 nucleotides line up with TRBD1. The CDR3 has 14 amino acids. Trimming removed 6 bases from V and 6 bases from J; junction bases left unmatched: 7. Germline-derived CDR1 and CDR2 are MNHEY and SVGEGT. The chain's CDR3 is CASSLSGTGGEQYF. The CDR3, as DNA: TGTGCCAGCAGCCTCTCCGGGACAGGGGGCGAGCAGTACTTC.

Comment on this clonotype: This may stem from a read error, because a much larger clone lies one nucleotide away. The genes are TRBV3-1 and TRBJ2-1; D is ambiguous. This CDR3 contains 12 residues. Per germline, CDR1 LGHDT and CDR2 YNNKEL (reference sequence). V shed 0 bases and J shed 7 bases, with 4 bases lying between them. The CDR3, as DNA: TGTGCCAGCAGCCAAGAAGCGAATGAGCAGTTCTTC. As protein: CASSQEANEQFF.